This T cell receptor (beta chain) stems from a study of blood T cells in healthy people across ages. Findings and limits, study-wide: Among long-lived donors, naive CD4+ cells were more numerous and diversity higher than in aged donors. Investigators viewed diversity estimates from one million T cells as underestimates, the study reported.

Germline V gene data show CDR1 as SEHNR and CDR2 as FQNEAQ (reference sequence). The CDR3 is 15 amino acids. J was trimmed by 4 bases and V by 2 bases; bases with no gene match: 4. Each individual donor underwent a draw of about 9.9 milliliters of peripheral blood. Alongside a J-beta primer mix, a sample-barcoded 5' primer served in a second PCR lasting roughly 7 to 11 cycles. Template switching added a 12-random-nucleotide identifier to every cDNA molecule. Each CDR3 protein is one row after TCRdb ran MiXCR on the 5' RACE reads. The sample holds about 620,000 distinct CDR3 sequences, 52% seen once. Of note for this clonotype: Its target is not known.

This TCR derives from a woman older than 75 in good health. The chain couples TRBV7-9 to TRBJ2-7; TRBD2 agrees at 11 bases. Sequenced sample: blood. This CDR3 is CASSLIPSGGYEQYF. The CDR3, as DNA: TGTGCCAGCAGCTTAATTCCTAGCGGGGGGTACGAGCAGTACTTC.